This T cell receptor (beta chain) was captured in a study of Graves' ophthalmopathy and Graves' hyperthyroidism. Whole-study findings and limits: Ophthalmopathy cases were distinguished from stable hyperthyroidism by a 13-signature model, reaching approximately 87% sensitivity and 81.08% specificity.

Patients in the hyperthyroidism group, adults aged 18 to 65, were newly diagnosed, under 2 months' duration. Clinical symptoms, serum thyroxine, TRAb, thyroid ultrasound and orbital computed tomography determined diagnosis. Turning to this clonotype: No antigen is known for it.

TCR beta CDR3 amplification used RNA transcripts. Second-round multiplex PCR came after a first-round RT-PCR that employed HTBI primers. TCRdb reprocessed the multiplex PCR reads with MiXCR, giving one entry per CDR3 protein. The sample has approximately 540,000 distinct CDR3 sequences; under 45% are singletons. J gave up 3 bases and V 6 bases, and 6 bases lay outside the gene matches. The CDR3 is 14 amino acids. Per germline, CDR1 MRHNA and CDR2 SNTAGT. The TCR originated in an adult man with Graves' hyperthyroidism. The chain combines TRBV6-4 with TRBJ2-7; TRBD1 agrees at 9 bases. The sequenced material came from peripheral blood or thyroid tissue (not recorded which). CDR3 nucleotide sequence: TGTGCCAGCAGCCCCCTGACAGGGGGCTACGAGCAGTACTTC. The encoded protein is CASSPLTGGYEQYF.